This T cell receptor beta chain was observed in a study of blood T cell repertoires in COVID-19. Study-level background: From T cells, B-cell-depleted T cells, or PBMCs came the material, which was cDNA or gDNA.

Original data processing: How many nucleated cells were present was estimated from reference gene primer amplification. The protocol was immunoSEQ multiplex PCR, while the TCRdb copy is restricted to in-frame clones and leaves out a portion. That table furnishes V, J and clone size, whereas the DNA furnished D and trimming. Counted here are around 300,000 clones, 85% to 90% occurring once; the ten biggest clones make up 1.9%. V was trimmed by 1 base and J by 0 bases, leaving 16 bases between them. Per germline, CDR1 SGHVS and CDR2 FQNEAQ. CDR3 length: 18 residues. The chain employs TRBV7-8 and TRBJ1-5, with D possibly being TRBD1 (5 bases). Sequenced: PBMCs or T cells enriched from blood (not recorded which). The receptor's source is a woman aged 60-75 years who had recovered from COVID-19. For the CDR3, the DNA is TGTGCCAGCAGCTTAGAGCTTCTCGACAGCTATAGCAATCAGCCCCAGCATTTT. This gives the protein CASSLELLDSYSNQPQHF.